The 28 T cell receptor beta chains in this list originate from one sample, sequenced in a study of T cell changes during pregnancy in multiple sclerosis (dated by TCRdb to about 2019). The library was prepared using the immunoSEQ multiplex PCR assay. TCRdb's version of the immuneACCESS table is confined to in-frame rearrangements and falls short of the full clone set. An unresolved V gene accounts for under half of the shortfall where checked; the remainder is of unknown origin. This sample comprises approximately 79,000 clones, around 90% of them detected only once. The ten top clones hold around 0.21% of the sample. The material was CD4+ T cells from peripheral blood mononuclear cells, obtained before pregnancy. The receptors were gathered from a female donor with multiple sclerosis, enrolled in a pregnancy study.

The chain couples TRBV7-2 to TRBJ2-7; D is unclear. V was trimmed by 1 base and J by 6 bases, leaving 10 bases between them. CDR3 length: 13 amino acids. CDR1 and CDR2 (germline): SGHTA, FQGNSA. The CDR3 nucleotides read TGTGCCAGCAGCTTAGTGTTCGGAGCCGAGCAGTACTTC. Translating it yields CASSLVFGAEQYF. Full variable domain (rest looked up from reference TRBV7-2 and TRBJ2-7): GAGVSQSPSNKVTEKGKDVELRCDPISGHTALYWYRQSLGQGLEFLIYFQGNSAPDKSGLPSDRFSAERTGGSVSTLTIQRTQQEDSAVYLCASSLVFGAEQYFGPGTRLTVT.

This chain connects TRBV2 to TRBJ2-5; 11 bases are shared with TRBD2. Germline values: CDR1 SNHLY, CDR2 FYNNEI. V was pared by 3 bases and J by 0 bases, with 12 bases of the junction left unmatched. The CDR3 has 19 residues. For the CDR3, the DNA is TGTGCCAGCAGTGATAGGGTGGGACTAGCGGACACGTACCAAGAGACCCAGTACTTC. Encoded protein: CASSDRVGLADTYQETQYF.

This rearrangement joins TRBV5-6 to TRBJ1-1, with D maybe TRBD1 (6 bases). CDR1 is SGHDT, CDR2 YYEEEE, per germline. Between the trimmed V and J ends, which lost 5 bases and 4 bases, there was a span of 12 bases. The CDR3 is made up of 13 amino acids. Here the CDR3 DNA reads TGTGCCAGCAGTTTACAGGGAACCACTGAAGCTTTCTTT. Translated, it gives CASSLQGTTEAFF.

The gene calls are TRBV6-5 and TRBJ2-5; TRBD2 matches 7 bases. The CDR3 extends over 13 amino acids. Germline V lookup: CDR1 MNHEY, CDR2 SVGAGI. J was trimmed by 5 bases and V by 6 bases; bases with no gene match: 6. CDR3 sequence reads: CASSPAGWETQYF. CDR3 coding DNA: TGTGCCAGCAGCCCAGCGGGATGGGAGACCCAGTACTTC.

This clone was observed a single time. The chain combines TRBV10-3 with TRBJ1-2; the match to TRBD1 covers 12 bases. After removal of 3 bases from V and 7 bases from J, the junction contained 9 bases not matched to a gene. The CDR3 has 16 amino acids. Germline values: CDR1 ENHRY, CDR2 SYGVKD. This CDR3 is CAISDPGGTGGTGYTF. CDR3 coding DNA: TGTGCCATCAGTGACCCAGGGGGGACAGGGGGCACTGGCTACACCTTC.

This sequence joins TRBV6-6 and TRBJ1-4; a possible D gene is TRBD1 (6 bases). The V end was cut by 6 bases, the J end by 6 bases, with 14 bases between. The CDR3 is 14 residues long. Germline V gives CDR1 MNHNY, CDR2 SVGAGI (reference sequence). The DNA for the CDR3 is TGTGCCAGCAGCTACCGGGACACCCATGAAAAACTGTTTTTT. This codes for CASSYRDTHEKLFF.

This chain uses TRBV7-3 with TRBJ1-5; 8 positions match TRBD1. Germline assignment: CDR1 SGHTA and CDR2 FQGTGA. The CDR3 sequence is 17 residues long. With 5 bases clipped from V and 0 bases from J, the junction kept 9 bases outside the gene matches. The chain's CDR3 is CASSNYPTGDSNQPQHF. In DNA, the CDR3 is TGTGCCAGCAGCAATTACCCGACAGGGGATAGCAATCAGCCCCAGCATTTT.

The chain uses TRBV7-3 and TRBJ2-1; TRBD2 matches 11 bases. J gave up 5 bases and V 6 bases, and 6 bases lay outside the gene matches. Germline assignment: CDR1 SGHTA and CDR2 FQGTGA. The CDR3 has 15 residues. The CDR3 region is CASSSGTSGNNEQFF. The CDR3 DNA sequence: TGTGCCAGCAGTTCCGGGACTAGCGGAAACAATGAGCAGTTCTTC.

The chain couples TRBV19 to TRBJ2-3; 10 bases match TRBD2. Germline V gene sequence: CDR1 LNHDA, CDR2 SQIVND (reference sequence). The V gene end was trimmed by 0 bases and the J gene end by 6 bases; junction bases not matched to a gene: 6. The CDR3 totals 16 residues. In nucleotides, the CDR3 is TGTGCCAGTAGTATAGATGTACTAGCGGGGAGGGATACGCAGTATTTT. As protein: CASSIDVLAGRDTQYF. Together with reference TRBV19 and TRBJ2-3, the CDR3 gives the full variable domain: DGGITQSPKYLFRKEGQNVTLSCEQNLNHDAMYWYRQDPGQGLRLIYYSQIVNDFQKGDIAEGYSVSREKKESFPLTVTSAQKNPTAFYLCASSIDVLAGRDTQYFGPGTRLTVL.

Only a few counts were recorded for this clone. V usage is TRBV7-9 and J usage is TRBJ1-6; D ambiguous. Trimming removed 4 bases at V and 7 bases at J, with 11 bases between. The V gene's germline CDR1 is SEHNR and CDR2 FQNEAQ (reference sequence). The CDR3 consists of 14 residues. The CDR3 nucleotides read TGTGCCAGCAGCTCCGACAACGGAAATTCACCCCTCCACTTT. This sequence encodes CASSSDNGNSPLHF.

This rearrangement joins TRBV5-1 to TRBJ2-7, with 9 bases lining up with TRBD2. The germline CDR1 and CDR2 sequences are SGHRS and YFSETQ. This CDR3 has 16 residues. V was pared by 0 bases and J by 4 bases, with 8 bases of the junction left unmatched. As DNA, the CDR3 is TGCGCCAGCAGCTTGGAATCCGCGGGAGGGCCTTACGAGCAGTACTTC. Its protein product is CASSLESAGGPYEQYF. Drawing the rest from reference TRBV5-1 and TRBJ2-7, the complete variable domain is KAGVTQTPRYLIKTRGQQVTLSCSPISGHRSVSWYQQTPGQGLQFLFEYFSETQRNKGNFPGRFSGRQFSNSRSEMNVSTLELGDSALYLCASSLESAGGPYEQYFGPGTRLTVT.

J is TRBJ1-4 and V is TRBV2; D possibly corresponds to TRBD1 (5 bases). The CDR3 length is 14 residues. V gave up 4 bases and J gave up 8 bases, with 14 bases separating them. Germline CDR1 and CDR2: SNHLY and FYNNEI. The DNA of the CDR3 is TGTGCCAGCAGTGGGGGACTATTAGGCGAAAAACTGTTTTTT. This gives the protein CASSGGLLGEKLFF.

The CDR3 sequence: CASSLVIGPGSEAFF. CDR3 DNA: TGTGCCAGCAGCTTAGTCATCGGCCCGGGGTCTGAAGCTTTCTTT. The chain joins TRBV7-9 to TRBJ1-1; D is undetermined. The CDR3 has 15 amino acids. Germline CDR1 SEHNR, CDR2 FQNEAQ (reference sequence). V gave up 1 base and J gave up 6 bases, with 15 bases separating them.

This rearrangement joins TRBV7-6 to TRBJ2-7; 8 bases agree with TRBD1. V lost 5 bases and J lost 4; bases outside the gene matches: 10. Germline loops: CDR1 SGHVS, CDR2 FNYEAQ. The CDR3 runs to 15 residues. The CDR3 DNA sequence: TGTGCCAGCAGCAGAGACAGGGGACCTTCGTACGAGCAGTACTTC. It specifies CASSRDRGPSYEQYF.

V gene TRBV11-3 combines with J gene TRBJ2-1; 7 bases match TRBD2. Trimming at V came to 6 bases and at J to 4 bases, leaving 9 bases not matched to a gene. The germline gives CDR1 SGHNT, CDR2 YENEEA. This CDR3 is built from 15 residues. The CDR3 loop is CASSLGGRGYNEQFF. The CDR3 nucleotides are TGTGCCAGCAGTTTGGGAGGGCGCGGTTACAATGAGCAGTTCTTC.

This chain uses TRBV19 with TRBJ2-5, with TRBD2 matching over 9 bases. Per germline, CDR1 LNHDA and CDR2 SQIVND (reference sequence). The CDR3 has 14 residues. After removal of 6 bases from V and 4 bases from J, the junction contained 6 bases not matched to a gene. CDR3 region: CASRPLAGSETQYF. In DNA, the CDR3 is TGTGCCAGTAGACCGCTAGCGGGGTCAGAGACCCAGTACTTC.

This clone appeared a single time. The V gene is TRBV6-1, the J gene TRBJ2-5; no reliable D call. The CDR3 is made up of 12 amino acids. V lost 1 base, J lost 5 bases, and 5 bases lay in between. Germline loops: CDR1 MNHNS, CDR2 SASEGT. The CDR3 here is CASSEVYETQYF. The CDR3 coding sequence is TGTGCCAGCAGTGAAGTATATGAGACCCAGTACTTC.

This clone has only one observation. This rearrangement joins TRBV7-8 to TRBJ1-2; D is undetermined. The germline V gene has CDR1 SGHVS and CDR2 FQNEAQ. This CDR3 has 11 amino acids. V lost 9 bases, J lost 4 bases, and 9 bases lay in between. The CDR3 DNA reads TGTGCCAGTGGAGAGTTCTATGGCTACACCTTC. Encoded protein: CASGEFYGYTF.

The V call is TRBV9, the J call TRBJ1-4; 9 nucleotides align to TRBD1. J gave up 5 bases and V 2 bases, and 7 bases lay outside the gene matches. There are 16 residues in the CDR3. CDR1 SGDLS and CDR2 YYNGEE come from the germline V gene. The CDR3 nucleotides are TGTGCCAGCAGCGTCCGCCCCACAGGGGGCAATGAAAAACTGTTTTTT. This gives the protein CASSVRPTGGNEKLFF.

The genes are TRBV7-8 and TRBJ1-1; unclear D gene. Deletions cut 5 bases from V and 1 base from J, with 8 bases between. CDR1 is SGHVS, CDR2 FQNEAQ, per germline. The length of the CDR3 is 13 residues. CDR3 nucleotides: TGTGCCAGCAGCGCCACATGGAACACTGAAGCTTTCTTT. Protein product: CASSATWNTEAFF.

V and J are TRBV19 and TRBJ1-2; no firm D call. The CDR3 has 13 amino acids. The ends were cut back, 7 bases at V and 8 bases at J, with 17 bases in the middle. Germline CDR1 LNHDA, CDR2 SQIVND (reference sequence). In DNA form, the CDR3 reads TGTGCCAGTAAAGGCGGCGTGGGTGCGGGCTACACCTTC. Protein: CASKGGVGAGYTF.

The CDR3 nucleotides are TGTGCCAGCAGCTTATCTAGCGGGAGCGCTGATACGCAGTATTTT. This encodes CASSLSSGSADTQYF. The J gene is TRBJ2-3, the V gene TRBV5-4; 10 bases are shared with TRBD2. Losses at the gene ends were 2 bases for V and 6 bases for J; bases not matched to a gene: 6. CDR1 is SGHNT, CDR2 YYREEE, per germline (reference sequence). This CDR3 comprises 15 residues.

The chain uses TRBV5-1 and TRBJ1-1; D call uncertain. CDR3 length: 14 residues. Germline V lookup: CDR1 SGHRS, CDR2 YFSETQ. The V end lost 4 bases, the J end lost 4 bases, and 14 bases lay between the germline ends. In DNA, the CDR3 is TGCGCCAGCAGCCCTCCCGGTCGGAGCACTGAAGCTTTCTTT. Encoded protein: CASSPPGRSTEAFF. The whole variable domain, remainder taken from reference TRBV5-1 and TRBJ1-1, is KAGVTQTPRYLIKTRGQQVTLSCSPISGHRSVSWYQQTPGQGLQFLFEYFSETQRNKGNFPGRFSGRQFSNSRSEMNVSTLELGDSALYLCASSPPGRSTEAFFGQGTRLTVV.

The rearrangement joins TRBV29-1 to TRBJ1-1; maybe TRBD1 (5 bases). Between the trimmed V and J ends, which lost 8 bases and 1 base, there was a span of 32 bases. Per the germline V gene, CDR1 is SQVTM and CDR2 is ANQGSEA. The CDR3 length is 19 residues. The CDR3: CSCESGVSGYPLPNTEAFF. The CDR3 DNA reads TGCAGCTGTGAATCGGGGGTTTCGGGATACCCCTTACCGAACACTGAAGCTTTCTTT.

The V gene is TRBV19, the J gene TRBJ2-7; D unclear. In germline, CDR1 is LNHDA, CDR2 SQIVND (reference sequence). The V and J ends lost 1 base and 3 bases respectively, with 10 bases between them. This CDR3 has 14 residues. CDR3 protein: CASSIALSGYEQYF. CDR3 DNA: TGTGCCAGTAGTATAGCTCTCTCGGGCTACGAGCAGTACTTC.

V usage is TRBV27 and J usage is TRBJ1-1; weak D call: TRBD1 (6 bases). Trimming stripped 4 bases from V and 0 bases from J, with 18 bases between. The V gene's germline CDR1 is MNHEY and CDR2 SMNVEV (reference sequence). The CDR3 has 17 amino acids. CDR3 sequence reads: CASSSLFLAGVNTEAFF. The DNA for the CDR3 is TGTGCCAGCAGTTCCCTTTTTTTGGCAGGGGTGAACACTGAAGCTTTCTTT.

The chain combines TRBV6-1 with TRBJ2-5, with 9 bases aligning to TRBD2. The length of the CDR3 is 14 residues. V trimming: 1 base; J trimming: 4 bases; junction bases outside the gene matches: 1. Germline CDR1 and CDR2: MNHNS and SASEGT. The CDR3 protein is CASSEETSGETQYF. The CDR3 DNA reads TGTGCCAGCAGTGAAGAGACTAGCGGAGAGACCCAGTACTTC.

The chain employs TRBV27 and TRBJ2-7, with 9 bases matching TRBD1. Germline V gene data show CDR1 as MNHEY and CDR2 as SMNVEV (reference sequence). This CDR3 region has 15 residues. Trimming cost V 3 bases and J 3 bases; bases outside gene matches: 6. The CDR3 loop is CASSFGRDRDYEQYF. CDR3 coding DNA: TGTGCCAGCAGTTTTGGTCGGGACAGGGACTACGAGCAGTACTTC.